The 31 T cell receptor beta chains listed next were all sequenced from one sample in a study of OX40 agonist ivuxolimab in advanced cancers. Some clones are missing from TCRdb's copy, which holds only in-frame ones; the method was immunoSEQ multiplex PCR. The table includes about 46,000 clones, about 89% detected once. The material was CD4+ or CD8+ T cells sorted from blood, obtained in a trial of the OX40 agonist ivuxolimab. These receptors all stem from an adult with an advanced solid tumor such as melanoma, head and neck, liver or kidney cancer.

The chain recombines TRBV4-1 with TRBJ1-5; a possible D gene is TRBD1 (6 bases). The CDR3 is 16 amino acids. Germline V CDR1 and CDR2: MGHRA, YSYEKL. Trimming removed 2 bases at V and 6 bases at J, with 17 bases between. The CDR3 region is CASSQSTGTDGQPQHF. The CDR3 nucleotides are TGCGCCAGCAGCCAATCTACAGGGACTGACGGTCAGCCCCAGCATTTT.

The chain combines TRBV7-2 with TRBJ1-5; tentatively, D is TRBD1 (6 bases). Germline lookup yields CDR1 SGHTA and CDR2 FQGNSA. The CDR3 sequence is 15 residues long. Between the trimmed V and J ends, which lost 4 bases and 0 bases, there was a span of 10 bases. This chain's CDR3 is CASSWTAYSNQPQHF. CDR3 bases: TGTGCCAGCAGCTGGACAGCTTATAGCAATCAGCCCCAGCATTTT.

The J gene is TRBJ1-5, the V gene TRBV4-1; D call uncertain. The CDR3 covers 14 residues. Looked up from germline, CDR1 is MGHRA and CDR2 is YSYEKL. The V and J ends lost 1 base and 6 bases respectively, with 10 bases between them. In nucleotides, the CDR3 is TGCGCCAGCAGCCAAGTAACAGTTGGTCAGCCCCAGCATTTT. Translation gives CASSQVTVGQPQHF.

This clone was seen a handful of times. The J gene is TRBJ1-1, the V gene TRBV7-9; a weak D match, TRBD1 (5 bases). From germline, CDR1 is SEHNR and CDR2 FQNEAQ (reference sequence). The length of the CDR3 is 11 residues. V was trimmed by 6 bases and J by 7 bases, leaving 9 bases between them. In DNA form, the CDR3 reads TGTGCCAGCAGGCGGGACGGTGAAGCTTTCTTT. Its translation: CASRRDGEAFF.

The rearrangement uses TRBV25-1 and TRBJ1-1; D unresolved. V was clipped by 3 bases and J by 1 base, with 3 bases between them. The germline CDR1 and CDR2 sequences are MGHDK and SYGVNS. The CDR3 totals 12 residues. The CDR3 nucleotides are TGTGCCAGCAGTGACAGGAACACTGAAGCTTTCTTT. Protein sequence: CASSDRNTEAFF.

This clone appeared a single time. The V and J genes are TRBV7-8 and TRBJ2-7, with D possibly being TRBD1 (6 bases). This CDR3 is built from 13 residues. The V gene lost 5 bases and the J gene lost 4 bases, with 12 bases spanning the gap. The germline CDR1 and CDR2 sequences are SGHVS and FQNEAQ. The CDR3 here is CASSVGQSYEQYF. In DNA, the CDR3 is TGTGCCAGCAGCGTCGGACAGTCTTACGAGCAGTACTTC.

This rearrangement joins TRBV5-6 to TRBJ2-1, with 11 positions matching TRBD2. The CDR3 is 15 amino acids. V shed 4 bases and J 4 bases; nucleotides not matched to a gene: 4. Germline CDR1 reads SGHDT; CDR2 reads YYEEEE. The CDR3, as DNA: TGTGCCAGCAGCCGGGGACTAGCGGTATACAATGAGCAGTTCTTC. Residues: CASSRGLAVYNEQFF.

The CDR3 sequence is CASSPLGESYEQYF. The CDR3 region has the DNA TGCGCCAGCAGCCCCCTGGGCGAATCCTACGAGCAGTACTTC. The V call is TRBV4-1, the J call TRBJ2-7; the D is unclear. Between the trimmed V and J ends, which lost 4 bases and 1 base, there was a span of 11 bases. The length of the CDR3 is 14 residues. Germline V gene data show CDR1 as MGHRA and CDR2 as YSYEKL.

This chain links TRBV21-1 with TRBJ2-7; the table's D call TRBD2 went unverified against the DNA. TRBV21-1 is recorded as a pseudogene. The CDR3 extends over 13 amino acids. The CDR3 region is CASAEGSSYEQYF. The CDR3 DNA follows: TGTGCCAGTGCCGAGGGCTCATCCTACGAGCAGTACTTC.

The chain recombines TRBV7-9 with TRBJ2-7; maybe TRBD1 (5 bases). Trimming took 2 bases from V and 6 from J, leaving 8 bases between them. CDR3 length equals 12 residues. Germline V gene sequence: CDR1 SEHNR, CDR2 FQNEAQ (reference sequence). The CDR3 region is CASSLRQTEQYF. CDR3 DNA sequence: TGTGCCAGCAGCTTAAGACAGACCGAGCAGTACTTC.

The chain combines TRBV5-5 with TRBJ1-4; D ambiguous. V dropped 4 bases and J dropped 7 bases, with 11 bases sitting between them. CDR1 is SGHKS and CDR2 is YYEKEE in the germline V gene (reference sequence). CDR3 length: 13 amino acids. CDR3: CASSPTRAEKLFF. The CDR3 DNA is TGTGCCAGCAGCCCGACCCGTGCTGAAAAACTGTTTTTT.

Only one count was recorded for this clone. V is TRBV27 and J is TRBJ2-5; 12 bases are a match to TRBD1. CDR3 length: 17 amino acids. The germline V gene has CDR1 MNHEY and CDR2 SMNVEV (reference sequence). The V segment lost 3 bases and the J segment 5 bases; nucleotides outside the gene matches: 10. Written as DNA, the CDR3 is TGTGCCAGCAGTTTCGGGACAGGGGGCCCGCTCGGGGAGACCCAGTACTTC. Protein sequence: CASSFGTGGPLGETQYF.

This clone was seen more than once but under ten times. The rearrangement links TRBV9 to TRBJ1-1; D remains unclear. Germline CDR1 reads SGDLS; CDR2 reads YYNGEE. The V and J ends lost 0 bases and 1 base respectively, with 4 bases between them. The CDR3 totals 13 residues. The CDR3 DNA reads as TGTGCCAGCAGCGTAGGGACGAACACTGAAGCTTTCTTT. This sequence encodes CASSVGTNTEAFF.

The V call is TRBV25-1, the J call TRBJ2-2, with D possibly matching TRBD1 (5 bases). There are 14 residues in the CDR3. Per germline, CDR1 MGHDK and CDR2 SYGVNS. V lost 3 bases and J lost 9, with 14 bases in between. The CDR3 loop reads CASSDQGSHRELFF. DNA of the CDR3: TGTGCCAGCAGTGACCAGGGCTCCCACCGGGAGCTGTTTTTT.

This sequence joins TRBV5-1 and TRBJ2-3; weak D call: TRBD2 (6 bases). CDR1 and CDR2 from the germline V gene are SGHRS and YFSETQ. The CDR3 consists of 17 residues. Trimming removed 0 bases at V and 5 bases at J, with 19 bases between. The CDR3 nucleotides are TGCGCCAGCAGCTTGGGGATCCTGTCGGGAGCCCTAGATACGCAGTATTTT. This sequence encodes CASSLGILSGALDTQYF.

About this clone itself: Other DNA sequences in the same sample also yield this CDR3. The chain uses TRBV7-9 and TRBJ1-2; D remains unclear. The V and J ends lost 3 bases and 4 bases respectively, with 15 bases between them. Germline V lookup: CDR1 SEHNR, CDR2 FQNEAQ (reference sequence). CDR3 size: 15 residues. In DNA form, the CDR3 reads TGTGCCAGCAGCTTCGGCTCCGGGCCACTCTATGGCTACACCTTC. This gives the protein CASSFGSGPLYGYTF.

The chain uses TRBV5-1 and TRBJ2-7; D is possibly TRBD1 (5 bases). V was clipped by 0 bases and J by 3 bases, with 10 bases between them. Germline V lookup: CDR1 SGHRS, CDR2 YFSETQ. The CDR3 runs to 14 residues. The CDR3 spells CASSLDDRNYEQYF. In DNA form, the CDR3 reads TGCGCCAGCAGCTTGGACGACAGAAACTACGAGCAGTACTTC.

The rearrangement joins TRBV7-6 to TRBJ2-5; D is unresolved. V was shortened by 5 bases and J by 0 bases, with 16 bases between the two germline ends. The CDR3 length is 16 residues. Germline-derived CDR1 and CDR2 are SGHVS and FNYEAQ. The CDR3 DNA sequence: TGTGCCAGCAGCCGCTCTCGCAGCTTTCACCAAGAGACCCAGTACTTC. Residues: CASSRSRSFHQETQYF.

This sequence joins TRBV9 and TRBJ2-3, with TRBD1 identical over 7 bases. After removal of 3 bases from V and 2 bases from J, the junction contained 9 bases not matched to a gene. This CDR3 spans 16 amino acids. Per the germline V gene, CDR1 is SGDLS and CDR2 is YYNGEE. In nucleotides, the CDR3 is TGTGCCAGCAGCGAAGCGACAGGGTTACTCACAGATACGCAGTATTTT. It translates to CASSEATGLLTDTQYF.

V gene TRBV15 combines with J gene TRBJ2-1, with 9 bases lining up with TRBD1. Germline V lookup: CDR1 LNHNV, CDR2 YYDKDF (reference sequence). Trimming at V came to 3 bases and at J to 2 bases, leaving 11 bases not matched to a gene. The CDR3 runs 18 residues. The CDR3, as DNA: TGTGCCACCAGCAGCGCAAACTCCGGGACAGGGCCCTACAATGAGCAGTTCTTC. This codes for CATSSANSGTGPYNEQFF.

The gene calls are TRBV4-3 and TRBJ2-7; D gene uncertain. Trimming took 1 base from V and 3 from J, leaving 7 bases between them. The CDR3 is 13 residues long. Per the germline V gene, CDR1 is LGHNA and CDR2 is YSLEER. As DNA, the CDR3 is TGCGCCAGCAGCCAAGGCCACGACTACGAGCAGTACTTC. It codes for CASSQGHDYEQYF.

The chain links TRBV5-1 to TRBJ1-1; D gene ambiguous. V lost 4 bases and J 1 base, leaving 14 bases between the germline ends. The CDR3 runs 15 residues. From germline, CDR1 is SGHRS and CDR2 YFSETQ. The CDR3 region has the DNA TGCGCCAGCAGCCTGAAGCTGCTCCCGAACACTGAAGCTTTCTTT. Encoded protein: CASSLKLLPNTEAFF.

V and J are TRBV5-4 and TRBJ1-1, with 7 bases matching TRBD1. The CDR3 loop spans 14 amino acids. In germline, CDR1 is SGHNT, CDR2 YYREEE (reference sequence). After removal of 5 bases from V and 0 bases from J, the junction contained 4 bases not matched to a gene. The CDR3 region is CASREGAVNTEAFF. CDR3 coding DNA: TGTGCCAGCAGGGAGGGGGCTGTGAACACTGAAGCTTTCTTT.

The chain recombines TRBV19 with TRBJ2-1, with D unresolved. V was shortened by 3 bases and J by 4 bases, with 13 bases between the two germline ends. The CDR3 runs 15 residues. Germline assignment: CDR1 LNHDA and CDR2 SQIVND (reference sequence). CDR3 sequence reads: CASSMVSEPYNEQFF. The CDR3 DNA reads TGTGCCAGTAGTATGGTATCGGAACCGTACAATGAGCAGTTCTTC.

V and J are TRBV9 and TRBJ2-7, with a possible D match to TRBD2 (7 bases). Deletions cut 2 bases from V and 2 bases from J, with 11 bases between. This CDR3 spans 14 amino acids. Germline CDR1 and CDR2: SGDLS and YYNGEE. The CDR3 region has the DNA TGTGCCAGCAGCGTTTGGGGGGGCACCTACGAGCAGTACTTC. Its translation is CASSVWGGTYEQYF.

The chain employs TRBV27 and TRBJ1-2; maybe TRBD1 (5 bases). CDR1 is MNHEY, CDR2 SMNVEV, per germline (reference sequence). Trimming removed 2 bases from V and 8 bases from J, with 12 bases in between. CDR3 length: 13 amino acids. The CDR3 coding sequence is TGTGCCAGCAGTTTAGACAGCCTAGGGGGCTACACCTTC. Translated, it gives CASSLDSLGGYTF.

This rearrangement joins TRBV7-2 to TRBJ2-1; D unresolved. Looked up from germline, CDR1 is SGHTA and CDR2 is FQGNSA. The CDR3 has 16 amino acids. Trimming removed 1 base from V and 1 base from J, with 11 bases in between. DNA for the CDR3: TGTGCCAGCAGCTTAGTCGCCGGTGTGTCCTACAATGAGCAGTTCTTC. Protein: CASSLVAGVSYNEQFF.

CDR3 DNA: TGCGCCAGCAGCCAAAAATTGGTCGGACGTGAAAAACTGTTTTTT. This translates into CASSQKLVGREKLFF. V and J are TRBV4-3 and TRBJ1-4; D unresolved. The V and J ends lost 2 bases and 7 bases respectively, with 14 bases between them. The CDR3 contains 15 residues. Germline V gene lookup returns CDR1 LGHNA and CDR2 YSLEER.

This clone came up once. The V call is TRBV5-1, the J call TRBJ1-1; D is possibly TRBD1 (6 bases). The germline gives CDR1 SGHRS, CDR2 YFSETQ. The length of the CDR3 is 19 residues. Trimming removed 2 bases at V and 0 bases at J, with 23 bases between. CDR3 DNA sequence: TGCGCCAGCAGCTTATACCCTTCAGGACAGACAGGCTTGAACACTGAAGCTTTCTTT. It codes for CASSLYPSGQTGLNTEAFF. Based on the CDR3 plus reference TRBV5-1 and TRBJ1-1, the full variable domain is KAGVTQTPRYLIKTRGQQVTLSCSPISGHRSVSWYQQTPGQGLQFLFEYFSETQRNKGNFPGRFSGRQFSNSRSEMNVSTLELGDSALYLCASSLYPSGQTGLNTEAFFGQGTRLTVV.

This chain links TRBV4-3 with TRBJ2-7; possible D gene TRBD1, 5 bases. Trimming removed 0 bases from V and 5 bases from J, with 20 bases in between. The germline CDR1 and CDR2 sequences are LGHNA and YSLEER. The CDR3 has 17 residues. This CDR3 is CASSQDSRGQKQDEQYF. CDR3 sequence (DNA): TGCGCCAGCAGCCAAGATTCCCGTGGCCAGAAACAGGACGAGCAGTACTTC.

The chain uses TRBV4-2 and TRBJ2-5, with 7 bases that match TRBD2. The CDR3 contains 13 residues. The trim removed 6 bases at V and 2 bases at J, leaving 3 bases unmatched. The germline V gene encodes CDR1 LGHNA and CDR2 YNFKEQ. For the CDR3, the DNA is TGTGCCAGCAGTCAGCGGGGACAAGAGACCCAGTACTTC. Its translation is CASSQRGQETQYF.